This TCR beta chain was identified during a study of T cells in Graves' hyperthyroidism and ophthalmopathy. Study findings and constraints: A 13 V-J model separated ophthalmopathy from stable hyperthyroidism. For ophthalmopathy, model prediction preceded onset by a median 6.5 months.

The germline V gene encodes CDR1 SEHNR and CDR2 FQNEAQ (reference sequence). Trimming took 6 bases from V and 4 from J, leaving 10 bases between them. The CDR3 totals 13 residues. A remark on this clonotype: Its antigen is not identified.

The investigators amplified TCR beta CDR3 regions from RNA transcripts. The HTBI primer set drove a first-round RT-PCR of the TCR CDR3. TCRdb reprocessed the multiplex PCR reads with MiXCR, giving one entry per CDR3 protein. The sample lists fewer than 500,000 distinct CDR3 sequences; about 15% were seen once. The sequenced sample consisted of blood. This TCR was recovered from a man aged 18 to 29 with Graves' ophthalmopathy. J is TRBJ1-3 and V is TRBV7-9; D is ambiguous. Here the CDR3 DNA reads TGTGCCAGCAGTCTCATTACGGGAAACACCATATATTTT. Translation: CASSLITGNTIYF.